The source of this T cell receptor (beta chain) is a study of blood T cell repertoires in COVID-19. The overall study: Both acute and convalescent COVID-19 samples were obtained from the United States, Italy and Spain.

Trimming at V came to 10 bases and at J to 2 bases, leaving 8 bases not matched to a gene. Germline V gene sequence: CDR1 MRHNA, CDR2 SNTAGT. CDR3 length: 16 amino acids. As originally analysed: By means of reference gene primer amplification, nucleated cell counts were estimated. Clones were read by immunoSEQ multiplex PCR, and TCRdb kept only the in-frame ones, dropping some. For V, J and clone size, that table is used; D and trimming come from the DNA. The table includes about 84,000 clones, roughly 80% detected once. Sequenced sample: peripheral blood. The V call is TRBV6-4, the J call TRBJ2-2; 12 bases align to TRBD1. This TCR derives from a woman aged 80 or older with acute or convalescent COVID-19. CDR3: CATSFGTGGNTGELFF. In DNA form, the CDR3 reads TGTGCCACTTCCTTCGGGACAGGGGGCAACACCGGGGAGCTGTTTTTT.